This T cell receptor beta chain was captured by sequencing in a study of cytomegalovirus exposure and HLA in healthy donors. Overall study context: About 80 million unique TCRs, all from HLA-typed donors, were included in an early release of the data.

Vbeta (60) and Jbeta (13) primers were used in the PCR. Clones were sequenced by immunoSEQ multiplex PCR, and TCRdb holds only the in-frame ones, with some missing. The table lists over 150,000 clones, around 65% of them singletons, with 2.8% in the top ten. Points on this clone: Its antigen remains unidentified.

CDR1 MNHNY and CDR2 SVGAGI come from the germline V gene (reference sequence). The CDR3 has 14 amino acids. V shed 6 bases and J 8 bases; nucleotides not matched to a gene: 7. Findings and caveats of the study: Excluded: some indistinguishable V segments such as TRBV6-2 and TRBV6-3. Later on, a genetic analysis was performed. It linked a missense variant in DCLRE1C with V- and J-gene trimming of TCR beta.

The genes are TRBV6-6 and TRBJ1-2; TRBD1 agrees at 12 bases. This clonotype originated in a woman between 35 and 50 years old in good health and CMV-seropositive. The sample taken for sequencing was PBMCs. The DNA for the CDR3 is TGTGCCAGCAGCCCGGGACAGGGGGCTTGGGGCTACACCTTC. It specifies CASSPGQGAWGYTF.